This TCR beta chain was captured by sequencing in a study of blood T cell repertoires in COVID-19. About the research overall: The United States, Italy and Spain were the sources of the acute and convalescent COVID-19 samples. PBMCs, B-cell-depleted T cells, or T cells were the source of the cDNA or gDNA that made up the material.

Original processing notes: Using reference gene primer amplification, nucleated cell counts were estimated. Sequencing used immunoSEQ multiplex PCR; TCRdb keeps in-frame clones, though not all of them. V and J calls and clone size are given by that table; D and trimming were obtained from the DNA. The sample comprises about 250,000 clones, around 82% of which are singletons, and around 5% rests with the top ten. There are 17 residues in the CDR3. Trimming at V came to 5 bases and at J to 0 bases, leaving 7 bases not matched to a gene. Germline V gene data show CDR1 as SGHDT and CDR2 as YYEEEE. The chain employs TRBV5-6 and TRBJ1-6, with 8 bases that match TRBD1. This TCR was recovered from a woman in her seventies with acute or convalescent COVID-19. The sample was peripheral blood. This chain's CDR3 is CASRPGGPSSYNSPLHF. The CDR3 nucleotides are TGTGCCAGCAGACCAGGGGGCCCGAGCTCCTATAATTCACCCCTCCACTTT.